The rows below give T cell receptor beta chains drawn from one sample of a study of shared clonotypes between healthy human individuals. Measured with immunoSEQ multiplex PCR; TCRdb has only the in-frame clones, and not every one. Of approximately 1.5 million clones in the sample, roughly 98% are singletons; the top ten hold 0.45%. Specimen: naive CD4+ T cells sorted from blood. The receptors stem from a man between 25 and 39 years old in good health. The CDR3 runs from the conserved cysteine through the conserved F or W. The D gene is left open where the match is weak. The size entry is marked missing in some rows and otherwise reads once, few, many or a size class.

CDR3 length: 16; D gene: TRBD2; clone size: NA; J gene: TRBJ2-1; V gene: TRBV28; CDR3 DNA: TGTGCCACAACTAGGGGACTAGCGGGAGGATTGAATGAGCAGTTCTTC; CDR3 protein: CATTRGLAGGLNEQFF
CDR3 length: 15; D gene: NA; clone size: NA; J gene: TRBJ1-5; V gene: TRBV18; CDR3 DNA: TGTGCCAGCTCCCCGGGGAGGGGAGGCAATCAGCCCCAGCATTTT; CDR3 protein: CASSPGRGGNQPQHF
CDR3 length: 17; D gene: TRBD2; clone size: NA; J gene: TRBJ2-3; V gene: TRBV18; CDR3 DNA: TGTGCCAGCTCACTCAAGGCCCTAGCGGCCACAACAGATACGCAGTATTTT; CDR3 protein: CASSLKALAATTDTQYF
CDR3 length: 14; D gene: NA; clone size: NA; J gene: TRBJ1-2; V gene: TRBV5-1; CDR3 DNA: TGCGCCAGCAGCCCATCGAGGAGTAACTATGGCTACACCTTC; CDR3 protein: CASSPSRSNYGYTF
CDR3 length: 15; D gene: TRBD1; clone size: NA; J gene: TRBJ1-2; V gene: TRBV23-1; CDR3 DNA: TGCGCCAGCAGTCAATCGGACAGGCTTAACTATGGCTACACCTTC; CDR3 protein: CASSQSDRLNYGYTF
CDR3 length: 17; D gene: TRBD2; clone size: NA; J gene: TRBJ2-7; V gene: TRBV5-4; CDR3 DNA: TGTGCCAGCAGCCTGCCGGGACTAGCGGGAGGGCGGATCGAGCAGTACTTC; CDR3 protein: CASSLPGLAGGRIEQYF
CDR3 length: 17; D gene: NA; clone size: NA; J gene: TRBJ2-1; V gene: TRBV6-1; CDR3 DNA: TGTGCCAGCAGTGAAGAACCGAGAGGACCCCTCTACAATGAGCAGTTCTTC; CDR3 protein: CASSEEPRGPLYNEQFF
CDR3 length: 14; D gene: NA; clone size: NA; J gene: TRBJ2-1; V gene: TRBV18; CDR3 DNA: TGTGCCAGCTCACGACTCAGATCTTACAATGAGCAGTTCTTC; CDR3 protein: CASSRLRSYNEQFF
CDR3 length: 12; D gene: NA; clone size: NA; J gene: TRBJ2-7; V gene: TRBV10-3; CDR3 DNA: TGTGCCATCAGTGAGATCGCTACGAAGCAGTACTTC; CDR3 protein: CAISEIATKQYF
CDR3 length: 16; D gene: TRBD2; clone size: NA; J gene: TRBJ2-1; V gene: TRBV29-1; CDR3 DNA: TGCAGCGTCCTTGTTAAACTAGCGAGTTTTTACAATGAGCAGTTCTTC; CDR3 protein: CSVLVKLASFYNEQFF
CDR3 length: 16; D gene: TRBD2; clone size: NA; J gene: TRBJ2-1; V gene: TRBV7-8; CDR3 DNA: TGTGCCAGCAGCTCCGTAGGGACTAGCGGGAACAATGAGCAGTTCTTC; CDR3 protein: CASSSVGTSGNNEQFF
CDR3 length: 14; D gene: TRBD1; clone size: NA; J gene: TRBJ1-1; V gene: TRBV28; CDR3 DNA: TGTGCCAGCAGTCCCGGGCAGGGGGACACTGAAGCTTTCTTT; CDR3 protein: CASSPGQGDTEAFF
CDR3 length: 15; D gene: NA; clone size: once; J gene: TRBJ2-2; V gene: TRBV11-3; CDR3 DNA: TGTGCCAGCAGCTTAGACTCTGGGGGGACCGGGGAGCTGTTTTTT; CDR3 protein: CASSLDSGGTGELFF
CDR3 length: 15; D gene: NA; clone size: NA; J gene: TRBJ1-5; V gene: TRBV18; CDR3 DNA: TGTGCCAGCTCACCGGGGGGGGCAAGCAATCAGCCCCAGCATTTT; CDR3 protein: CASSPGGASNQPQHF
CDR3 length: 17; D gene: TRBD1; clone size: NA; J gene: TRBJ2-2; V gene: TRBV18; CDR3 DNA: TGTGCCAGCTCACCGAGTCCGGGACAGGGGAACACCGGGGAGCTGTTTTTT; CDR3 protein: CASSPSPGQGNTGELFF
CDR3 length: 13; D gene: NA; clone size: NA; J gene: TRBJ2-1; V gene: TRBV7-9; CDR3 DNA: TGTGCCAGCAGCCTAGACGAGTACAATGAGCAGTTCTTC; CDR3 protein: CASSLDEYNEQFF
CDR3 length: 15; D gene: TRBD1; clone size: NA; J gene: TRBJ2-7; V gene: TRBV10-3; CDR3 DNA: TGTGCCATCAGTGCTCGGACAGGGAAAATGTACGAGCAGTACTTC; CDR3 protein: CAISARTGKMYEQYF
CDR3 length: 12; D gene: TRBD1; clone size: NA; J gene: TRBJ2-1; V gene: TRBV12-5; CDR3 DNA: TGTGCTAGTGCCACAGGGGGCAATGAGCAGTTCTTC; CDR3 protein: CASATGGNEQFF
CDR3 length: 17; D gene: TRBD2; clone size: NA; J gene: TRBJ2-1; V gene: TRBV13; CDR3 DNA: TGTGCCAGCAGCTTAGGTCTGCGACTAGCGGCATACAATGAGCAGTTCTTC; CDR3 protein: CASSLGLRLAAYNEQFF
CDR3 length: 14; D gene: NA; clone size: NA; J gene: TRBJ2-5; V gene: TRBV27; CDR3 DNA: TGTGCCAGCAGTATGATAGGGTACCAAGAGACCCAGTACTTC; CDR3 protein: CASSMIGYQETQYF
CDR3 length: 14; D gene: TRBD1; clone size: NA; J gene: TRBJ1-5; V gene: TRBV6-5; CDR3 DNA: TGTGCCAGCAGTTACCGACAGGGTAATCAGCCCCAGCATTTT; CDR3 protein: CASSYRQGNQPQHF
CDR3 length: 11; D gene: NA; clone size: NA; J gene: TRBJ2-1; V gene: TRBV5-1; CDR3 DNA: TGCGCCAGCAGCTTGGCGGGGGAGCAGTTCTTC; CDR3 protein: CASSLAGEQFF
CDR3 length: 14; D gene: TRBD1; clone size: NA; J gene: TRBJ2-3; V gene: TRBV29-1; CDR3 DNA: TGCAGCGCTCGGGGACAGGGGGGTTCGGATACGCAGTATTTT; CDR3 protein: CSARGQGGSDTQYF
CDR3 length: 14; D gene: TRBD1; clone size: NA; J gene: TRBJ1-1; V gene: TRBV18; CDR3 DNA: TGTGCCAGCTCAGCTCCGGGACAGGGTCGCACAGCTTTCTTT; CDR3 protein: CASSAPGQGRTAFF
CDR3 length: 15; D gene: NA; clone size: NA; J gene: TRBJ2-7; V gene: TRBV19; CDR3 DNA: TGTGCCAGTACTCTATGTAGGGTTGGAGACTACGAGCAGTACTTC; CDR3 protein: CASTLCRVGDYEQYF
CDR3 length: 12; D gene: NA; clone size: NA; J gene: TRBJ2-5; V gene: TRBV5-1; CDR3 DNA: TGCGCCAGCAGCCGGCAACAAGAGACCCAGTACTTC; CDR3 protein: CASSRQQETQYF
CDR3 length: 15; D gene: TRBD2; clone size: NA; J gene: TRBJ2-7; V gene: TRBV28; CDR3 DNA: TGTGCCAGCAGCCTAATTAGCGGGCCTTCCTACGAGCAGTACTTC; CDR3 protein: CASSLISGPSYEQYF
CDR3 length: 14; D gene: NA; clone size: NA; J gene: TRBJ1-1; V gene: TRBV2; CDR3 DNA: TGTGCCAGCAGTGTCCCTTTTGGGGACACTGAAGCTTTCTTT; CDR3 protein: CASSVPFGDTEAFF
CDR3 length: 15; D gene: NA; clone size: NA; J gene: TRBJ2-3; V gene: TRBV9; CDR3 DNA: TGTGCCAGCAGCGTAGTAGCGGCCACCACAGATACGCAGTATTTT; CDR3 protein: CASSVVAATTDTQYF
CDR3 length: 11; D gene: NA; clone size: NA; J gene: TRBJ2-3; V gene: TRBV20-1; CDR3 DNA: TGCAGTGCCGAGGAAGGAGATACGCAGTATTTT; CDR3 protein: CSAEEGDTQYF
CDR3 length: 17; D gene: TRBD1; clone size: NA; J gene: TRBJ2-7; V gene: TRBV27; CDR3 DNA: TGTGCCAGCAGACGATTGGGACAGGGGGCGATTGGCTACGAGCAGTACTTC; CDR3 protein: CASRRLGQGAIGYEQYF
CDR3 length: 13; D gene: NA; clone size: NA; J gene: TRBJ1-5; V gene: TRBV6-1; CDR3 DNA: TGTGGAGCGGGGGCGGACCCCAATCAGCCCCAGCATTTT; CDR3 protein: CGAGADPNQPQHF
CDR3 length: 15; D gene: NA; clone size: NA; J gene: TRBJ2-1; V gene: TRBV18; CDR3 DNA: TGTGCCAGCTCACCCCAGATGGGTGGGTTGGATGAGCAGTTCTTC; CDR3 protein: CASSPQMGGLDEQFF
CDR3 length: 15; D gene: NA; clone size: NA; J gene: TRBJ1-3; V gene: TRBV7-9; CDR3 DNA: TGTGCCAGCAGCGCCGGCGGGGGCAATGGAAACACCATATATTTT; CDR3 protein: CASSAGGGNGNTIYF
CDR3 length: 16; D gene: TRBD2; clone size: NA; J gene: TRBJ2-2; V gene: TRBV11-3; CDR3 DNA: TGTGCCAGCAGTAACTCGGGCGGGAGGAACACCGGGGAGCTGTTTTTT; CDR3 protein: CASSNSGGRNTGELFF
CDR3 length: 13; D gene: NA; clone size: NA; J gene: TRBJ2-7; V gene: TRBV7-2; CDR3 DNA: TGTGCCAGCAGCTTAGCAGGGGTCGCCGAGCAGTACTTC; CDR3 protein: CASSLAGVAEQYF
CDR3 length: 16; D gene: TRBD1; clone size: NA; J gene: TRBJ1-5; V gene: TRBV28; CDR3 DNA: TGTGCCAGCAGTTTATCGGGACAGGGGTTCGATCAGCCCCAGCATTTT; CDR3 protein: CASSLSGQGFDQPQHF
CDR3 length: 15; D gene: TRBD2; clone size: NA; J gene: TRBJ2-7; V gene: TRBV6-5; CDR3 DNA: TGTGCCAGCAGTACCGGACTAGCGGGAGTGGTTGAGCAGTACTTC; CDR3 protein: CASSTGLAGVVEQYF
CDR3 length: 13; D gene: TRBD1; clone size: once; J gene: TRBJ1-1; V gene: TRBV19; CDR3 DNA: TGTGCCAGTAGGGACAGGGCGAACACTGAAGCTTTCTTT; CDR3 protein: CASRDRANTEAFF
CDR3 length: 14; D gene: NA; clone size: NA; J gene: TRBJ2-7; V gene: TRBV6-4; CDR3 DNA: TGTGCCAGCAGTGAGAACACAGGAGACTACGAGCAGTACTTC; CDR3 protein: CASSENTGDYEQYF
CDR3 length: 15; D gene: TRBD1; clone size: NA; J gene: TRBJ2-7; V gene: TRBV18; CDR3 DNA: TGTGCCAGCTCACCGCGGACAGGGAGCTCCTACGAGCAGTACTTC; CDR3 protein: CASSPRTGSSYEQYF
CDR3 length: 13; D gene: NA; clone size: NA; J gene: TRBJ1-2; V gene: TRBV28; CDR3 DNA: TGTGCCAGCAGTTTATTGGCAGGGTATGGCTACACCTTC; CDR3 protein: CASSLLAGYGYTF
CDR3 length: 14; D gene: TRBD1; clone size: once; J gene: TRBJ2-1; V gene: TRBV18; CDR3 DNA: TGTGCCAGCTCACGGACAGGGTCGGGCAATGAGCAGTTCTTC; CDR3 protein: CASSRTGSGNEQFF
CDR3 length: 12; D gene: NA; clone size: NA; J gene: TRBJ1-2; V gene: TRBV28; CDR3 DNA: TGTGCCAGCAGTTTTGGAGGGTACGGCTACACCTTC; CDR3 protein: CASSFGGYGYTF